Sequencing of this T cell receptor (beta chain) was carried out in a study of blood T cell repertoires in COVID-19. Study-wide context: Samples of COVID-19 (acute and convalescent) were obtained from the United States, Italy and Spain.

The data were produced by immunoSEQ multiplex PCR, yet TCRdb's version contains in-frame clones alone and is incomplete. The data hold some 260,000 clones, with over 80% observed a single time. Details on this clone: Additional DNA sequences in this sample encode the identical CDR3.

Trimming left V 1 base short and J 6 bases short, with 6 bases between. Germline V gene sequence: CDR1 SGHAT, CDR2 FQNNGV. The CDR3 length is 12 residues. The clonotype originates from a woman between 18 and 30 years old who had recovered from COVID-19. Material for sequencing was PBMCs or T cells enriched from blood (not recorded which). The genes are TRBV11-2 and TRBJ1-2; maybe TRBD1 (5 bases). CDR3: CASSLGRDGYTF. The CDR3 DNA reads as TGTGCCAGCAGCTTAGGCAGGGATGGCTACACCTTC.